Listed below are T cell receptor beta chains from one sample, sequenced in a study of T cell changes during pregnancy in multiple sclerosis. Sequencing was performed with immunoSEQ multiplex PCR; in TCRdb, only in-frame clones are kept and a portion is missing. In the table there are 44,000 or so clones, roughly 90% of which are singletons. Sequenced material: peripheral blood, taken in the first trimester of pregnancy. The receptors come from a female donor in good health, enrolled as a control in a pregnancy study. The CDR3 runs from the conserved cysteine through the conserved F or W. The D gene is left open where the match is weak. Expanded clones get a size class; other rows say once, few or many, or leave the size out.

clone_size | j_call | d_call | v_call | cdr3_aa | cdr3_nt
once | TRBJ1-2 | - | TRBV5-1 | CASSYPLPGDGYTF | TGCGCCAGCAGCTACCCTCTACCGGGGGATGGCTACACCTTC
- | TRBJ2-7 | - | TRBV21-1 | CASRGLGAYEQYF | TGTGCCAGCCGAGGACTAGGGGCCTACGAGCAGTACTTC
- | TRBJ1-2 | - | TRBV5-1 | CASSTEASYGYTF | TGCGCCAGCAGCACCGAGGCGTCCTATGGCTACACCTTC
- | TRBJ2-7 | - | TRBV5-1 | CASRYDGTQGSEQYF | TGCGCCAGCAGATATGACGGGACCCAGGGGAGCGAGCAGTACTTC
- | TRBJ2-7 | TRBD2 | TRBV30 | CAWTSGALEQYF | TGTGCCTGGACTAGCGGTGCCCTCGAGCAGTACTTC
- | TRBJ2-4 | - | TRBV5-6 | CASSLEGAAPKDIQYF | TGTGCCAGCAGCTTGGAGGGAGCAGCCCCAAAAGACATTCAGTACTTC
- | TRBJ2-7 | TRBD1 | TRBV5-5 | CASSTGTGVEQYF | TGTGCCAGCAGCACCGGGACAGGGGTTGAGCAGTACTTC
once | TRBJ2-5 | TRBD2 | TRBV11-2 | CASTMASGAHGETQYF | TGTGCCAGCACGATGGCTAGCGGGGCCCATGGGGAGACCCAGTACTTC
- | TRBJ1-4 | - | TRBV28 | CASSYGGTNEKLFF | TGTGCCAGCAGTTACGGGGGAACTAATGAAAAACTGTTTTTT
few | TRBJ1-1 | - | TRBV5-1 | CASSLAGNTEAFF | TGCGCCAGCAGCTTGGCGGGGAACACTGAAGCTTTCTTT
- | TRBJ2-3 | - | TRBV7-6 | CASSLTTTDTQYF | TGTGCCAGCAGCTTAACTACAACAGATACGCAGTATTTT
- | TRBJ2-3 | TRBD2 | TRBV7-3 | CASSSEAGGGPDTQYF | TGTGCCAGCAGCTCCGAAGCGGGAGGGGGGCCAGATACGCAGTATTTT
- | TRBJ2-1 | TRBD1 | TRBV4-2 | CASSQEETGAYNEQFF | TGTGCCAGCAGCCAAGAGGAGACAGGGGCCTACAATGAGCAGTTCTTC
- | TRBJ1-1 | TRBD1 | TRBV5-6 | CASSWIQGVNTEAFF | TGTGCCAGCAGCTGGATACAGGGGGTGAACACTGAAGCTTTCTTT
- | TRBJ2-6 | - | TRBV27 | CASSFKGPHQADSGANVLTF | TGTGCCAGCAGTTTTAAAGGTCCTCACCAAGCGGACTCTGGGGCCAACGTCCTGACTTTC
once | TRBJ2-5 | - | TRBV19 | CASSLQGQETQYF | TGTGCCAGTAGTCTACAGGGACAAGAGACCCAGTACTTC
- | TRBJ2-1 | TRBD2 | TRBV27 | CASSPWRGYNEQFF | TGTGCCAGCAGCCCTTGGCGGGGGTACAATGAGCAGTTCTTC
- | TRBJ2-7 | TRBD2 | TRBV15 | CATSRGGSSGPVNEQYF | TGTGCCACCAGCAGAGGGGGGTCTAGCGGACCCGTGAACGAGCAGTACTTC
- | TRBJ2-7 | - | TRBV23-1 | CASSQYWGKKSTREWHEQYF | TGCGCCAGCAGTCAGTACTGGGGCAAAAAATCAACCCGGGAGTGGCACGAGCAGTACTTC
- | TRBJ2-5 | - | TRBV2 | CATHSNLGQEGETQYF | TGTGCCACGCACTCCAACCTCGGACAGGAGGGGGAGACCCAGTACTTC
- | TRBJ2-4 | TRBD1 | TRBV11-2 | CASSAPGQGGIQYF | TGTGCCAGCAGCGCACCGGGACAGGGGGGCATTCAGTACTTC
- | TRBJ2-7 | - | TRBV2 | CASSYAALEQYF | TGTGCCAGCAGTTACGCGGCACTCGAGCAGTACTTC
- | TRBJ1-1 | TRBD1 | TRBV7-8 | CASSPEPRDRGQAFF | TGTGCCAGCAGCCCCGAACCCCGGGACAGGGGGCAAGCTTTCTTT
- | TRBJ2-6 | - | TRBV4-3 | CASSQDWGVSSGANVLTF | TGCGCCAGCAGCCAAGATTGGGGAGTCAGCTCTGGGGCCAACGTCCTGACTTTC
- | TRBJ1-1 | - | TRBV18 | CASSPRQPNTEAFF | TGTGCCAGCTCTCCCAGACAGCCGAACACTGAAGCTTTCTTT
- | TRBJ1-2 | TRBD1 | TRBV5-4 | CASSRDRWDYGYTF | TGTGCCAGCAGCCGGGACAGATGGGACTATGGCTACACCTTC
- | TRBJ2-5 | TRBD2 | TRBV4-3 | CASSQALSGRIQETQYF | TGCGCCAGCAGCCAAGCTCTTAGCGGGAGGATACAAGAGACCCAGTACTTC
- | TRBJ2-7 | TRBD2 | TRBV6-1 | CASSALWVAGGREQYF | TGTGCCAGCAGTGCCCTCTGGGTAGCGGGGGGGCGGGAGCAGTACTTC
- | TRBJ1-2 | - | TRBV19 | CASSWAANYGYTF | TGTGCCAGTAGTTGGGCAGCCAACTATGGCTACACCTTC
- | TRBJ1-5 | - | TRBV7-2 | CASSLMGAWPNQPQHF | TGTGCCAGCAGCTTAATGGGAGCCTGGCCGAATCAGCCCCAGCATTTT
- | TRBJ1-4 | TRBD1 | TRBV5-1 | CASSSRTGGNEKLFF | TGCGCCAGCAGCTCAAGGACAGGGGGCAATGAAAAACTGTTTTTT
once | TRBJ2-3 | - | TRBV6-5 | CASSPWGVGTDTQYF | TGTGCCAGCAGCCCTTGGGGGGTCGGCACAGATACGCAGTATTTT
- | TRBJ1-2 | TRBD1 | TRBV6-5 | CASADTGQGLPHF | TGTGCCAGCGCCGATACGGGACAGGGGCTCCCCCACTTC
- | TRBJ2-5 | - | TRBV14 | CASRRTGIETQYF | TGTGCCAGCAGGCGAACAGGGATAGAGACCCAGTACTTC
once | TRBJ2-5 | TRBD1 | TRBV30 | CAWSVPSLRTGETQYF | TGTGCCTGGAGTGTCCCTTCATTGCGGACAGGGGAGACCCAGTACTTC